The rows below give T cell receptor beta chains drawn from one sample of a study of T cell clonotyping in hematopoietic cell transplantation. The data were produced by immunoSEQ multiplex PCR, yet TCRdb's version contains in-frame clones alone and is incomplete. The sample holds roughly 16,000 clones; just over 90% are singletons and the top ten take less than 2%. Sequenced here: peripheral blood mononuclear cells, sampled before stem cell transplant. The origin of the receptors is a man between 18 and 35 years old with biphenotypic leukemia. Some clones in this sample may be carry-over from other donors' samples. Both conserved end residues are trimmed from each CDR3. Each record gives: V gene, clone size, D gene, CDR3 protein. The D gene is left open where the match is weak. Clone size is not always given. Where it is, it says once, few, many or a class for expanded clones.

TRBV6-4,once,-,ASSVNTDLTSPLH
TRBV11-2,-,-,ASSLGTPELSEQY
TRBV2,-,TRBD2,ASRGEAETQY
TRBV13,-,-,ASSLGSRGNEQY
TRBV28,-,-,ASGPVQGREKLF
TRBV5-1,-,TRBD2,ASSLVGSGGADTQY
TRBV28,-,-,ASSKLDTQY
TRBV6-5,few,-,ASSYAFSTANYEQY
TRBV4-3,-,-,ASSQETGLYGYT
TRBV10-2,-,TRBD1,ASSATGGTTYNEQF
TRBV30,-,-,AWSVNGLPLF
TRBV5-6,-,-,ASSLAILGGYT
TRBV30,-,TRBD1,AWTGQGDSPLH
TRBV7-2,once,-,ASRLAGTGEAF
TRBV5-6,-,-,ASSYAGTASTDTQY
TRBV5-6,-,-,ASSFGRGTEAF